The 2 T cell receptor beta chains below come from one sample, sequenced in a study of T cell clonality in common variable immunodeficiency. Study-wide results and limits: Common variable immunodeficiency TCR beta sequences reportedly had fewer deletions and N-nucleotide insertions.

The antigens for these receptors are not known. The protocol was immunoSEQ multiplex PCR, while the TCRdb copy is restricted to in-frame clones and leaves out a portion. The table records just over 15,000 clones without singletons, the ten largest covering approximately 12%. The sequenced sample was peripheral blood mononuclear cells. Receptors originate from a human donor with common variable immunodeficiency.

A word on this clone: The CDR3 is cut off 3 residues early in the read; its end comes from the germline J gene. This rearrangement joins TRBV7-8 to TRBJ2-7, with TRBD1 identical over 8 bases. The CDR3 is 13 amino acids. V lost 4 bases and J lost 2; bases outside the gene matches: 1. The germline CDR1 and CDR2 sequences are SGHVS and FQNEAQ. CDR3 amino acids: CASSWTGPYEQYF. The CDR3 bases that were read are TGTGCCAGCAGCTGGACAGGGCCCTACGAG. The full variable domain, in which reference TRBV7-8 and TRBJ2-7 provide the parts outside the CDR3, is GAGVSQSPRYKVAKRGQDVALRCDPISGHVSLFWYQQALGQGPEFLTYFQNEAQLDKSGLPSDRFFAERPEGSVSTLKIQRTQQEDSAVYLCASSWTGPYEQYFGPGTRLTVT.

This clone has just a few counts. The read comes to an end 3 residues before the CDR3 does, leaving the germline J gene to fill in the end. The chain uses TRBV5-1 and TRBJ2-7; 14 bases match TRBD2. Germline lookup yields CDR1 SGHRS and CDR2 YFSETQ. J was trimmed by 3 bases and V by 0 bases; bases with no gene match: 2. The CDR3 consists of 16 residues. CDR3 sequence reads: CASSLAGTSGSYEQYF. CDR3 DNA, as far as it was read: TGCGCCAGCAGCTTGGCGGGGACTAGCGGGAGCTACGAG.